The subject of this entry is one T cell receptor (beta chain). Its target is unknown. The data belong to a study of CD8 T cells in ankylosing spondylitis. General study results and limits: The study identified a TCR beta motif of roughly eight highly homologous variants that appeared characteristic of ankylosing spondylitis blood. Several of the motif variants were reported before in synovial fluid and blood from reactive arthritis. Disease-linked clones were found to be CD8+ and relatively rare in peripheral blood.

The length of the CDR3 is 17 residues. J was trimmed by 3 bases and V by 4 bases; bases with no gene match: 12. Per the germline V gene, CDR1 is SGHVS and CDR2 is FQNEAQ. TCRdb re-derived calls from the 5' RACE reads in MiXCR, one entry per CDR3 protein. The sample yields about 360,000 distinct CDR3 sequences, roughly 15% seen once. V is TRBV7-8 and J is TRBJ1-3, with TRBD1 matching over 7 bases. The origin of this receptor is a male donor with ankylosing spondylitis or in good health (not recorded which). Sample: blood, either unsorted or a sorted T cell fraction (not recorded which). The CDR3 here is CASSSQGRGEVGNTIYF. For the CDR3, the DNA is TGTGCCAGCAGCTCACAGGGGAGGGGCGAAGTTGGAAACACCATATATTTT. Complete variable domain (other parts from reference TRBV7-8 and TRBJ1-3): GAGVSQSPRYKVAKRGQDVALRCDPISGHVSLFWYQQALGQGPEFLTYFQNEAQLDKSGLPSDRFFAERPEGSVSTLKIQRTQQEDSAVYLCASSSQGRGEVGNTIYFGEGSWLTVV.